This T cell receptor beta chain came from a study of T cells in Graves' hyperthyroidism and ophthalmopathy. What was amplified from RNA transcripts were TCR beta CDR3 regions. Initially, a first-round RT-PCR of the TCR CDR3 employed the HTBI primer set. Via MiXCR, TCRdb re-called the multiplex PCR reads, giving one row per CDR3 protein. The table shows some 400,000 distinct CDR3 sequences, with under 20% occurring only once. General study points: Among clonotypes expanded in thyroid above 0.001, most were also found in blood.

V lost 3 bases, J lost 1 base, and 15 bases lay in between. This CDR3 contains 15 residues. CDR1 is GTSNPN, CDR2 SVGIG, per germline (reference sequence). Clinical symptoms, serum thyroxine and TRAb, thyroid ultrasound and orbital computed tomography were used for the diagnoses. This clonotype came up many times. Antigen specificity is unknown. The rearrangement links TRBV30 to TRBJ1-2; D possibly corresponds to TRBD1 (5 bases). The sequenced material came from blood. The TCR originated in a woman between 18 and 29 years old with Graves' hyperthyroidism. CDR3 DNA: TGTGCCTGGAGCGATGGGCAGGGTTATAACTATGGCTACACCTTC. Translation: CAWSDGQGYNYGYTF.